Listed here are 2 T cell receptor beta chains from one sample, sequenced in a study of blood T cell repertoires in COVID-19. The method was immunoSEQ multiplex PCR; TCRdb's version includes in-frame clones alone and lacks a portion of them. The sample holds 200,000 to 250,000 clones; 70% to 85% are singletons and the top ten take about 15%. Source material: PBMCs or T cells enriched from blood (not recorded which). Every receptor here comes from a man in his forties who had recovered from COVID-19.

As to this clone: Within the sample, other DNA sequences also encode this same CDR3. V is TRBV28 and J is TRBJ2-3, with TRBD2 matching over 11 bases. J was trimmed by 6 bases and V by 6 bases; bases with no gene match: 5. The CDR3 consists of 14 residues. Per germline, CDR1 MDHEN and CDR2 SYDVKM. CDR3 sequence reads: CASSSRTSGDTQYF. Written as DNA, the CDR3 is TGTGCCAGCAGCTCTAGGACTAGCGGGGATACGCAGTATTTT.

The rearrangement joins TRBV5-1 to TRBJ1-3; D perhaps matches TRBD1 (5 bases). The germline V and J ends were trimmed by 7 bases and 0 bases, with 14 bases remaining between them. Germline CDR1 and CDR2: SGHRS and YFSETQ. This CDR3 has 15 amino acids. The CDR3 DNA reads as TGCGCCAGCGGCCGGGACGGGAGCTCTGGAAACACCATATATTTT. Its translation: CASGRDGSSGNTIYF.